A selection of T cell receptor beta chains follows, all from one sample in a study of T cell repertoires in cytomegalovirus infection. TCRdb ran MiXCR on the reads and lists one entry per CDR3 protein. The sample gives under 200,000 distinct CDR3 sequences, less than 25% of which show up once; about 25% is in the top ten. These receptors have no known antigen. The specimen was CD8+ T cells from cultured PBMCs, collected from culture after CMV antigen stimulation. Receptor source: a human donor in good health (CMV status not recorded). Some clones in this sample may be carry-over from other donors' samples. Both conserved end residues are part of each CDR3. The D gene is left open where the match is weak. Size values are once, few and many counts, or a class for expanded clones, and some rows have none.

j_call cdr3_length clone_size v_call d_call cdr3_nt cdr3_aa
TRBJ2-3 12 NA TRBV7-9 TRBD2 TGTGCCAGCAGCCCAAGCGGGGAGAAGCAGTATTTT CASSPSGEKQYF
TRBJ1-2 16 few TRBV6-1 NA TGTGCCAGCAGTGAAATGAAGAGCGGTTGGAACTATGGCTACACCTTC CASSEMKSGWNYGYTF
TRBJ2-1 16 medium-sized TRBV7-6 TRBD2 TGTGCCAGCAGTTTCACCCCCCCTAGCGGGGGGAATGAGCAGTTCTTC CASSFTPPSGGNEQFF
TRBJ2-5 17 NA TRBV4-1 TRBD2 TGCGCCAGCAGCCAAGAGCTAGCGGGGGACCTCCAAGAGACCCAGTACTTC CASSQELAGDLQETQYF
TRBJ1-1 14 few TRBV6-5 NA TGTGCCAGCAGCTTTTCTAGTCCGCCGACTGAAGCTTTCTTT CASSFSSPPTEAFF
TRBJ1-1 15 few TRBV6-6 NA TGTGCCAGCAGTTACCGGGGCAGGGGGAACACTGAAGCTTTCTTT CASSYRGRGNTEAFF
TRBJ2-3 16 many TRBV6-2/TRBV6-3 NA TGTGCCAGCAGCAAATCCGGGATAAGGTCCCCAGATACGCAGTATTTT CASSKSGIRSPDTQYF
TRBJ1-1 14 few TRBV7-9 TRBD1 TGTGCCAGCAGCTCGGGACAGTTGGACACTGAAGCTTTCTTT CASSSGQLDTEAFF
TRBJ1-1 16 NA TRBV7-2 TRBD1 TGTGCCAGCAGCTTTTTGTTTAGCGACAGGGGGACTGAAGCTTTCTTT CASSFLFSDRGTEAFF
TRBJ1-4 16 few TRBV12-3/TRBV12-4 NA TGTGCCAGCAGTTCCGGGGAACGTCTCGGAGGTGAAAAACTGTTTTTT CASSSGERLGGEKLFF
TRBJ1-1 15 NA TRBV7-8 NA TGTGCCAGCAGCTTAGGGGGTGGCTCCAACACTGAAGCTTTCTTT CASSLGGGSNTEAFF
TRBJ2-1 13 few TRBV7-8 NA TGTGCCAGCAGCTTCCGGGGCCTGAGGGAGCAGTTCTTC CASSFRGLREQFF
TRBJ1-3 16 few TRBV28 NA TGTGCCAGCAGTTTGTGGGCTGATTTGAGTGGAAACACCATATATTTT CASSLWADLSGNTIYF
TRBJ2-3 18 few TRBV7-2 TRBD2 TGTGCCAGCAGCTCTATCCTTAGCGGGGGGGCCCTGGCAGATACGCAGTATTTT CASSSILSGGALADTQYF
TRBJ1-6 15 few TRBV12-3/TRBV12-4 NA TGTGCCAGCACCGTAGGGGTGGGGGGGAATTCACCCCTCCACTTT CASTVGVGGNSPLHF
TRBJ1-4 14 NA TRBV10-3 TRBD1 TGTGCCATCAGTGCTGGACAGGGTAATGAAAAACTGTTTTTT CAISAGQGNEKLFF
TRBJ1-1 12 few TRBV5-4 NA TGTGCCAGCAACGAAGGGGACACTGAAGCTTTCTTT CASNEGDTEAFF
TRBJ1-3 14 NA TRBV10-2 NA TGCGCCAGCAGTTCGGGACTCTCTGGAAACACCATATATTTT CASSSGLSGNTIYF
TRBJ2-3 15 NA TRBV27 NA TGTGCCAGCAGTTTATGGGCGGGGTCGGGAGATACGCAGTATTTT CASSLWAGSGDTQYF
TRBJ2-7 13 few TRBV7-9 NA TGTGCCACAAAATCAAGCGTCTCCTACGAGCAGTACTTC CATKSSVSYEQYF
TRBJ1-5 18 few TRBV6-6 NA TGTGCCAGCAGTTACTCCCGGGACACCGAACATATTTATCAGCCCCAGCATTTT CASSYSRDTEHIYQPQHF
TRBJ1-4 15 NA TRBV27 TRBD1 TGTGCCAGCAGTTTAGTCAGGGGGCTCCGAGAAAAACTGTTTTTT CASSLVRGLREKLFF